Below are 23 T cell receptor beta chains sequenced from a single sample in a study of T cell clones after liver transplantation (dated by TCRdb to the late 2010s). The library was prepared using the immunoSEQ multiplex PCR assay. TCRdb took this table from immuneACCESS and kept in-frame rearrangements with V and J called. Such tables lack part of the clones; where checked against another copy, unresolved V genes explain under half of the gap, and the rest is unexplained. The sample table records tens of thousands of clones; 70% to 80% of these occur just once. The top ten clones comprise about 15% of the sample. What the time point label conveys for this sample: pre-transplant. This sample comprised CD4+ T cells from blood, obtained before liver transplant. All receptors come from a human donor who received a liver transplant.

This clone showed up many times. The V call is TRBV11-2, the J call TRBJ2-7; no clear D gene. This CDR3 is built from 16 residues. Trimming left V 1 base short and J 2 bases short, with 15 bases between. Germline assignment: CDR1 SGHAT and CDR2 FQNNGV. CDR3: CASSLALGRRAYEQYF. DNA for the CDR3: TGTGCCAGCAGCTTAGCCTTGGGCCGCCGCGCCTACGAGCAGTACTTC.

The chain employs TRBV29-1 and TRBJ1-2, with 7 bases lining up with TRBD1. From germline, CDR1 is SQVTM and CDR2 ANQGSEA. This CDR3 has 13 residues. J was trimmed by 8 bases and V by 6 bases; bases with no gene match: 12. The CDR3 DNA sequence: TGCAGCGTCCCTGTCGTAGGGGGCGGGGGCTACACCTTC. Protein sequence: CSVPVVGGGGYTF.

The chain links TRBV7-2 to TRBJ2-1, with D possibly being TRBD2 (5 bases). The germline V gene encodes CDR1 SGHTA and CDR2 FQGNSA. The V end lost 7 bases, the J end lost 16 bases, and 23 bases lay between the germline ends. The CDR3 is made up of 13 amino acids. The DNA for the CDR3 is TGTGCCAGCACCCTCCCGGGAAAAGGTAGGAAATTCTTC. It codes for CASTLPGKGRKFF.

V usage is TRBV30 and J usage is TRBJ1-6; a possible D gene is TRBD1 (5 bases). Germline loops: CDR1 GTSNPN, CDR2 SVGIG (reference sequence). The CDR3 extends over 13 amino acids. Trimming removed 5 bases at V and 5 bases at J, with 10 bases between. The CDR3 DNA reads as TGTGCCTGGGTAGGGGCGCATAATTCACCCCTCCACTTT. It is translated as CAWVGAHNSPLHF.

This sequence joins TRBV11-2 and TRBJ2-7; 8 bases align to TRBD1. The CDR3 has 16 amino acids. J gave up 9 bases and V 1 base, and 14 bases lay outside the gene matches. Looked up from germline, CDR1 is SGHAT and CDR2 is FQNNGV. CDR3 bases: TGTGCCAGCAGCTTAGCAGGGGGACAGGCCTTCAGAGGGCAGTACTTC. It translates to CASSLAGGQAFRGQYF.

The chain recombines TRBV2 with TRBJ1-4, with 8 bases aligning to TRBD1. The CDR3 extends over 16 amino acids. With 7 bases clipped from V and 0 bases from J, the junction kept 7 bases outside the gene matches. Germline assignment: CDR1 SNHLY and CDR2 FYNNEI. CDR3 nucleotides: TGTGCCAGCAAGAGACAGGGGAGCGCAACTAATGAAAAACTGTTTTTT. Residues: CASKRQGSATNEKLFF.

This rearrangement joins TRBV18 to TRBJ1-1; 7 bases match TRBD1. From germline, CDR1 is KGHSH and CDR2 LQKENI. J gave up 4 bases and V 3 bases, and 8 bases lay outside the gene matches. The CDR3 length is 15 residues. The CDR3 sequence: CASSPDFRTGTEAFF. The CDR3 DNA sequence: TGTGCCAGCTCACCTGATTTTAGGACAGGCACTGAAGCTTTCTTT.

The CDR3 DNA reads as TGCGCCAGCAGCCGAGATGGGCTAAATCAGCCCCAGCATTTT. Translating gives CASSRDGLNQPQHF. J is TRBJ1-5 and V is TRBV4-1, with D unresolved. The V gene's germline CDR1 is MGHRA and CDR2 YSYEKL. This CDR3 is built from 14 residues. V gave up 4 bases and J gave up 4 bases, with 11 bases separating them.

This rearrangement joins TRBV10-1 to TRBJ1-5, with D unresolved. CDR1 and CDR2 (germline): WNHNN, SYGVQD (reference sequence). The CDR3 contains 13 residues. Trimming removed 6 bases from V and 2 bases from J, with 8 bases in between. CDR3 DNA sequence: TGCGCCAGCAGCGCGGTGGGCAATCAGCCCCAGCATTTT. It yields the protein CASSAVGNQPQHF.

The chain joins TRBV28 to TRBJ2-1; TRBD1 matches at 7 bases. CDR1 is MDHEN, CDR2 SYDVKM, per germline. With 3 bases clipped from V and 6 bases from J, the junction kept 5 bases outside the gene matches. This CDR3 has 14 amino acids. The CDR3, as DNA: TGTGCCAGCAGTTTCCCCCGGGACAGCAATGAGCAGTTCTTC. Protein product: CASSFPRDSNEQFF.

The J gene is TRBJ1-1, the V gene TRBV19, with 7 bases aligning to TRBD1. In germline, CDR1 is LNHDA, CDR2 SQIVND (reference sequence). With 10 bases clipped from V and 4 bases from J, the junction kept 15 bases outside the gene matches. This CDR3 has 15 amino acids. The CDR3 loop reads CATTYGLGGPTEAFF. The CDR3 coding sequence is TGTGCCACTACCTACGGCCTAGGGGGCCCCACTGAAGCTTTCTTT.

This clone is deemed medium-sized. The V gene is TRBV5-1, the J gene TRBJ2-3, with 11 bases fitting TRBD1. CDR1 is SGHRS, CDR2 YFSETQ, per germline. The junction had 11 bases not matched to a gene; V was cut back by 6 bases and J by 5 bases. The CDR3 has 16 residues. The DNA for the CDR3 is TGCGCCAGCACCCCTAGGGGACAGGGGGTGGGAGATACGCAGTATTTT. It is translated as CASTPRGQGVGDTQYF.

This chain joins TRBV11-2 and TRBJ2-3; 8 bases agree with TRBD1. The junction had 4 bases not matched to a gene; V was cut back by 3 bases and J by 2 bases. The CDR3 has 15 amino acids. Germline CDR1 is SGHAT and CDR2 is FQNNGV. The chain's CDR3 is CASSLLTGDTDTQYF. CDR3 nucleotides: TGTGCCAGCAGCTTGTTGACAGGGGACACAGATACGCAGTATTTT.

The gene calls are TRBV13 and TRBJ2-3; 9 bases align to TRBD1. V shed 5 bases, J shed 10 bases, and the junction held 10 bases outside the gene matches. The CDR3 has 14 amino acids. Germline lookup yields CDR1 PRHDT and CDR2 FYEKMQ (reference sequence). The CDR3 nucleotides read TGTGCCAGCAGCCTCCCGGGACAGGGATACGCGCAGTATTTT. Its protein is CASSLPGQGYAQYF.

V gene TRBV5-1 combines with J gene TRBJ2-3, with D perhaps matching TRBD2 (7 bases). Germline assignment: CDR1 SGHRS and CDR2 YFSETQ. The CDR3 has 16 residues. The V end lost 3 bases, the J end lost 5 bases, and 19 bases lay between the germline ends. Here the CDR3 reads CASSWGTGGSVDTQYF. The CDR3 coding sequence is TGCGCCAGCAGCTGGGGAACGGGGGGCAGCGTAGATACGCAGTATTTT.

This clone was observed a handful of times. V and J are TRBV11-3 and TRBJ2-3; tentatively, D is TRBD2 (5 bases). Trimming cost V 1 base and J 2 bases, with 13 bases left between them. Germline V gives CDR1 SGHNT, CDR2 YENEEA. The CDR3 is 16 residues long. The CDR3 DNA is TGTGCCAGCAGCTTAGGAGCGGACCCGTTCACAGATACGCAGTATTTT. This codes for CASSLGADPFTDTQYF.

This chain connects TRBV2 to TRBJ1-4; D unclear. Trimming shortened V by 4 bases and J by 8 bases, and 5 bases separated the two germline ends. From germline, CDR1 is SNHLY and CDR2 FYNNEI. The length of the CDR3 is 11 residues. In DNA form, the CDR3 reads TGTGCCAGCAGTGCCTCCGAAAAACTGTTTTTT. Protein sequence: CASSASEKLFF. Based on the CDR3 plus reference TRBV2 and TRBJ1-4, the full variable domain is EPEVTQTPSHQVTQMGQEVILRCVPISNHLYFYWYRQILGQKVEFLVSFYNNEISEKSEIFDDQFSVERPDGSNFTLKIRSTKLEDSAMYFCASSASEKLFFGSGTQLSVL.

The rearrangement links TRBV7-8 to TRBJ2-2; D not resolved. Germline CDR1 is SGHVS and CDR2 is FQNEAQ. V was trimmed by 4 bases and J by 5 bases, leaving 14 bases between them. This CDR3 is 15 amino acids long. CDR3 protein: CASSSDSPKTGELFF. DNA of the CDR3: TGTGCCAGCAGCTCTGACTCCCCCAAGACCGGGGAGCTGTTTTTT.

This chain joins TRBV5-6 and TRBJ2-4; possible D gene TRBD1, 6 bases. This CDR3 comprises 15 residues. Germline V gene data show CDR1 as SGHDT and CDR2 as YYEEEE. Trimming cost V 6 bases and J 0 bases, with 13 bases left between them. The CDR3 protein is CASNRGLIAKNIQYF. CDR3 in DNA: TGTGCCAGCAATAGGGGGTTGATAGCCAAAAACATTCAGTACTTC. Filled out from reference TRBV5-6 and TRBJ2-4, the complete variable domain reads DAGVTQSPTHLIKTRGQQVTLRCSPKSGHDTVSWYQQALGQGPQFIFQYYEEEERQRGNFPDRFSGHQFPNYSSELNVNALLLGDSALYLCASNRGLIAKNIQYFGAGTRLSVL.

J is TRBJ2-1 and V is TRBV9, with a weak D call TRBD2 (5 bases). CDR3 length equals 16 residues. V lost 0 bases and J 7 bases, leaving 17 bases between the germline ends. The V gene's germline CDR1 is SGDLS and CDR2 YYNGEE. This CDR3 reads CASSVDRGSEWNEQFF. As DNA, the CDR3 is TGTGCCAGCAGCGTAGATCGAGGGTCGGAGTGGAATGAGCAGTTCTTC.

The CDR3 sequence is CASSTPTGAKNIQYF. For the CDR3, the DNA is TGTGCCAGCAGTACCCCTACGGGGGCCAAAAACATTCAGTACTTC. The chain employs TRBV28 and TRBJ2-4; TRBD2 is a possible D gene (5 bases). V shed 5 bases and J shed 1 base, with 12 bases lying between them. The V gene's germline CDR1 is MDHEN and CDR2 SYDVKM. This CDR3 contains 15 residues.

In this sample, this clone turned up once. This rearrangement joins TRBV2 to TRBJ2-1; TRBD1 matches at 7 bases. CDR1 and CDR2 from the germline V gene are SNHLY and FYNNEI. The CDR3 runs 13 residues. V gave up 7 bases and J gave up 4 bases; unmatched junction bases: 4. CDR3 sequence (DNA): TGTGCCAGCATGAACAGGGGATACAATGAGCAGTTCTTC. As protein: CASMNRGYNEQFF.

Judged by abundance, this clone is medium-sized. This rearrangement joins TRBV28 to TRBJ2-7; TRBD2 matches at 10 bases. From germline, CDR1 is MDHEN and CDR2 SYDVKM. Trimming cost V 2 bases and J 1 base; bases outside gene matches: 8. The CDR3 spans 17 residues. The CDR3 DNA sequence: TGTGCCAGCAGTTTAAGCGGACTAGCGGAGAGATCCTACGAGCAGTACTTC. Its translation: CASSLSGLAERSYEQYF.